This entry lists 10 T cell receptor beta chains sequenced from one sample in a study of sequential checkpoint blockade in melanoma. Produced via immunoSEQ multiplex PCR; TCRdb's table is partial and in-frame only. This table has 3,500 to 4,000 clones, 60% to 70% appearing once. Treatment reported: randomized to nivolumab then ipilimumab (arm A) or the reverse (arm B). The sample here was CD8+ T cells sorted from blood (inferred from file names), taken from a patient given nivolumab and ipilimumab in sequence. The receptors originated from a human donor with melanoma.

CDR3 sequence reads: CASSIGGEQYF. CDR3 coding DNA: TGTGCCAGTAGTATCGGGGGCGAGCAGTACTTC. J is TRBJ2-7 and V is TRBV19, with D maybe TRBD2 (6 bases). Germline V gene data show CDR1 as LNHDA and CDR2 as SQIVND (reference sequence). The V gene lost 3 bases and the J gene lost 6 bases, with 6 bases spanning the gap. This CDR3 spans 11 amino acids.

The chain carries TRBV4-1 and TRBJ2-7; no reliable D call. Germline loops: CDR1 MGHRA, CDR2 YSYEKL. The CDR3 is made up of 14 amino acids. The V end was cut by 4 bases, the J end by 6 bases, with 16 bases between. CDR3 region: CASSPRFGVGEQYF. In DNA, the CDR3 is TGCGCCAGCAGCCCCCGCTTCGGAGTCGGCGAGCAGTACTTC.

This chain joins TRBV19 and TRBJ1-1, with D unclear. The germline V gene encodes CDR1 LNHDA and CDR2 SQIVND (reference sequence). V was trimmed by 4 bases and J by 1 base, leaving 16 bases between them. This CDR3 is 16 amino acids long. CDR3 bases: TGTGCCAGTAGTACTCCTGTGTGGAGCGAGAACACTGAAGCTTTCTTT. Translating gives CASSTPVWSENTEAFF.

The chain couples TRBV7-3 to TRBJ2-3; possible D gene TRBD1, 6 bases. There are 15 residues in the CDR3. V was clipped by 5 bases and J by 4 bases, with 16 bases between them. CDR1 is SGHTA and CDR2 is FQGTGA in the germline V gene. CDR3 protein: CASSPTDSPADTQYF. DNA of the CDR3: TGTGCCAGCAGCCCCACGGACAGTCCCGCAGATACGCAGTATTTT.

V gene TRBV5-4 combines with J gene TRBJ2-1; D is ambiguous. Germline V gives CDR1 SGHNT, CDR2 YYREEE (reference sequence). V was trimmed by 2 bases and J by 6 bases, leaving 6 bases between them. This CDR3 spans 12 amino acids. For the CDR3, the DNA is TGTGCCAGCAGCTTCGTGAGCAATGAGCAGTTCTTC. It translates to CASSFVSNEQFF.

V and J are TRBV5-1 and TRBJ2-7; a possible D gene is TRBD1 (5 bases). Trimming took 0 bases from V and 0 from J, leaving 10 bases between them. From germline, CDR1 is SGHRS and CDR2 YFSETQ. The CDR3 is 15 amino acids. The CDR3 region is CASSLAWGASYEQYF. The CDR3 bases are TGCGCCAGCAGCTTGGCTTGGGGCGCCTCCTACGAGCAGTACTTC.

This clone was counted a few times. CDR3 residues: CASSPSGGNNSPLHF. In nucleotides, the CDR3 is TGTGCCAGTAGTCCCAGTGGAGGGAATAATTCACCCCTCCACTTT. The chain carries TRBV19 and TRBJ1-6, with no clear D. The V end lost 5 bases, the J end lost 5 bases, and 13 bases lay between the germline ends. The V gene's germline CDR1 is LNHDA and CDR2 SQIVND (reference sequence). This CDR3 comprises 15 residues.

There are a few counts of this clone. The rearrangement links TRBV28 to TRBJ2-7; tentatively, D is TRBD1 (6 bases). V was pared by 3 bases and J by 4 bases, with 13 bases between. Germline CDR1 is MDHEN and CDR2 is SYDVKM. The CDR3 covers 14 residues. The CDR3 DNA reads TGTGCCAGCAGTTTGGAAATACAGGGTTACGAGCAGTACTTC. This codes for CASSLEIQGYEQYF. The full variable domain, with the rest looked up from reference TRBV28 and TRBJ2-7, is DVKVTQSSRYLVKRTGEKVFLECVQDMDHENMFWYRQDPGLGLRLIYFSYDVKMKEKGDIPEGYSVSREKKERFSLILESASTNQTSMYLCASSLEIQGYEQYFGPGTRLTVT.

J is TRBJ1-2 and V is TRBV11-3; the D is unclear. Germline CDR1 SGHNT, CDR2 YENEEA. Trimming pared 5 bases from V and 4 bases from J, leaving 23 bases between. This CDR3 spans 17 amino acids. CDR3 loop: CASSTAYYLGKTYGYTF. In DNA form, the CDR3 reads TGTGCCAGCAGCACGGCATACTATCTCGGAAAGACCTATGGCTACACCTTC.

The chain joins TRBV7-9 to TRBJ2-1; 7 bases fit TRBD2. This CDR3 comprises 14 residues. The germline CDR1 and CDR2 sequences are SEHNR and FQNEAQ (reference sequence). With 5 bases clipped from V and 8 bases from J, the junction kept 9 bases outside the gene matches. For the CDR3, the DNA is TGTGCCAGCAGCCTCTCACTAGCGCCCGATGAGCAGTTCTTC. Encoded protein: CASSLSLAPDEQFF.